This is a list of T cell receptor beta chains from one sample in a study of T-cell memory formation after mild COVID-19. MiXCR was run by TCRdb on the 5' RACE reads, yielding one entry per CDR3 protein. Of a few hundred thousand distinct CDR3 sequences in the sample, roughly a tenth were seen once. The sample consisted of PBMCs or a T cell subset sorted from them (not recorded which). These receptors all come from a man aged 18 to 35 who had mild COVID-19 (a few samples of this study predate the infection). Cell type and time point are not known. The conserved cysteine and the conserved F or W are not part of the CDR3 here.

j_call,v_call,cdr3_aa
TRBJ2-1,TRBV9,ASSGRGRGEIDEQF
TRBJ1-6,TRBV4-1,ASSQEAQGGANSPLH
TRBJ2-3,TRBV15,ATRAVLAGNTDTKY
TRBJ2-3,TRBV9,ASSVYSDTQY
TRBJ1-2,TRBV5-1,ASSLAREVDGYT
TRBJ2-1,TRBV7-2,ASSRSSGGSYNEQF
TRBJ2-1,TRBV29-1,SVVTGGGEQF
TRBJ2-3,TRBV4-3,ASSQDNRKSRTDTQY
TRBJ2-5,TRBV12-3/TRBV12-4,ASSPGGVGVEETQY
TRBJ2-1,TRBV6-2/TRBV6-3,ASSSLKGVVQF
TRBJ2-3,TRBV15,ATSRGMDLDTQY
TRBJ2-7,TRBV29-1,SVVGGHTYEQY
TRBJ2-5,TRBV29-1,SVEWAGFIETQY
TRBJ2-3,TRBV20-1,SARVSGTDTQY
TRBJ1-2,TRBV5-6,ASSLGQGKGGYT
TRBJ1-4,TRBV4-3,ASSQGTGATNEKLF
TRBJ1-1,TRBV29-1,SVEETENTEAF
TRBJ2-1,TRBV29-1,SVDPGQGARNEQF
TRBJ1-1,TRBV7-3,ASSHTGARVNTEAF
TRBJ2-4,TRBV2,ASSFSQGPNIQY
TRBJ1-5,TRBV5-1,ASSSGQEGQPQH
TRBJ2-1,TRBV3-1,ASSQVGLRYNEQF
TRBJ2-2,TRBV7-8,ASSNNDREVVAGELF
TRBJ2-2,TRBV12-3/TRBV12-4,ASSPRGDLTGELF
TRBJ2-2,TRBV4-3,ASSQEISGTNTGELF
TRBJ1-1,TRBV4-3,ASSQDGDRAPRGGTEAF
TRBJ1-2,TRBV7-2,ASSFLTGYGYT
TRBJ1-5,TRBV15,ATSRGGQGIQPQH
TRBJ1-1,TRBV19,ASTSGFGNTEAF
TRBJ2-3,TRBV4-1,ASSHLGRARMDTQY
TRBJ2-5,TRBV7-8,ASSHSGEGVETQY
TRBJ2-1,TRBV29-1,SVGGGAGFEQF
TRBJ1-5,TRBV19,ASSIRENQPQH
TRBJ2-1,TRBV4-1,ASRGLVGYNEQF
TRBJ2-1,TRBV7-9,ASSSQDNEQF
TRBJ2-1,TRBV27,ASSSAGTLGEQF
TRBJ1-1,TRBV7-2,ASSLVTGEAF
TRBJ1-5,TRBV20-1,SAKPTGIVSNQPQH
TRBJ2-7,TRBV6-5,ASSYQGAHEQY
TRBJ2-7,TRBV3-1,ASSQGASGQY
TRBJ2-3,TRBV6-5,ASRMGRADTQY
TRBJ2-5,TRBV18,ASSPWTSGYLGTQY
TRBJ2-7,TRBV2,ASESLAGVSYEQY
TRBJ2-1,TRBV11-2,ASSLSLGSGGAGREQF
TRBJ1-1,TRBV20-1,SARGVHGEAF
TRBJ1-1,TRBV12-3/TRBV12-4,ASSPGGDYTEAF
TRBJ2-2,TRBV4-3,ASSQRRETGELF
TRBJ2-5,TRBV11-2,ASSPPVGSWETQY
TRBJ1-2,TRBV6-5,ASSYRSGRGDGYT
TRBJ1-1,TRBV3-1,ASSPFGAGRYTEAF
TRBJ1-5,TRBV4-1,ASSQGRGIPDQPQH
TRBJ2-1,TRBV30,AWTTSGGYNEQF
TRBJ2-1,TRBV9,ASSVFRGSYNEQF
TRBJ2-6,TRBV7-2,ASSSEGSGITSGANVLT
TRBJ2-5,TRBV12-3/TRBV12-4,ASSLAGRETQY
TRBJ2-1,TRBV6-5,ASKPGQGNDEQF